Each of the 30 T cell receptor beta chains below was sequenced from the same sample in a study of early T cells in non-severe SARS-CoV-2 infection listed by TCRdb under 2021. Library creation used 5' RACE. TCRdb records NextSeq 500 as the sequencer. The raw public data were reprocessed by TCRdb itself: fastp quality trimming at Q25, MiXCR clonotype calling, in-frame beta chains only. When rows share a CDR3 protein, they turn into one entry using the most common DNA and genes. In this sample the table shows 77,000 or so distinct CDR3 sequences, roughly 15% of which occur a single time. The top ten hold roughly 4.2% of the sample. The material was whole blood, obtained at baseline. The receptor set was obtained from an adult who was a healthcare worker with PCR-confirmed SARS-CoV-2 infection or an uninfected control (not recorded which).

This clonotype occurred many times. V usage is TRBV6-1 and J usage is TRBJ2-1, with a possible D match to TRBD2 (5 bases). Germline V lookup: CDR1 MNHNS, CDR2 SASEGT. V dropped 6 bases and J dropped 6 bases, with 15 bases sitting between them. The CDR3 loop spans 14 amino acids. CDR3 in amino acids: CASRGVTDPNEQFF. The DNA of the CDR3 is TGTGCCAGCAGGGGAGTCACAGACCCCAATGAGCAGTTCTTC.

There are a few counts of this clonotype. The genes are TRBV5-1 and TRBJ2-3; D not resolved. In germline, CDR1 is SGHRS, CDR2 YFSETQ. The CDR3 is 14 residues long. Trimming removed 2 bases from V and 2 bases from J, with 9 bases in between. CDR3 sequence: CASSFRQSTDTQYF. Here the CDR3 DNA reads TGCGCCAGCAGCTTTCGCCAGTCCACAGATACGCAGTATTTT.

This chain uses TRBV5-6 with TRBJ2-3, with 9 bases matching TRBD2. V lost 8 bases and J lost 4; bases outside the gene matches: 8. Germline loops: CDR1 SGHDT, CDR2 YYEEEE. The CDR3 sequence is 14 residues long. In DNA form, the CDR3 reads TGTGCCAGTAGCGGGAGCATGGGGCCAGATACGCAGTATTTT. Translation: CASSGSMGPDTQYF.

The CDR3 nucleotides are TGTGCCAGCAGCCAAGAGACAGTAAGGACCACTGAAGCTTTCTTT. This encodes CASSQETVRTTEAFF. The chain links TRBV3-1 to TRBJ1-1, with D possibly matching TRBD1 (5 bases). The germline V gene has CDR1 LGHDT and CDR2 YNNKEL (reference sequence). V lost 0 bases and J 4 bases, leaving 12 bases between the germline ends. The CDR3 has 15 amino acids. Full variable domain (missing parts from reference TRBV3-1 and TRBJ1-1): DTAVSQTPKYLVTQMGNDKSIKCEQNLGHDTMYWYKQDSKKFLKIMFSYNNKELIINETVPNRFSPKSPDKAHLNLHINSLELGDSAVYFCASSQETVRTTEAFFGQGTRLTVV.

The chain links TRBV12-3 or TRBV12-4 to TRBJ2-1; 11 nucleotides align to TRBD2. The CDR3 contains 16 residues. With V trimmed by 6 bases and J by 4 bases, 8 bases remained unmatched. CDR3 region: CASSPTTSGTYNEQFF. The CDR3 region has the DNA TGTGCCAGCAGCCCAACGACTAGCGGGACTTACAATGAGCAGTTCTTC.

There are many counts of this clonotype. J is TRBJ2-3 and V is TRBV7-2; TRBD2 might be the D (5 bases). Germline values: CDR1 SGHTA, CDR2 FQGNSA. V was clipped by 5 bases and J by 8 bases, with 23 bases between them. The CDR3 sequence is 16 residues long. CDR3 coding DNA: TGTGCCAGCAGCCCCACCGCTATGAGAGGGCCCGCTACGCAGTATTTT. It yields the protein CASSPTAMRGPATQYF.

The sample holds a few counts of this clonotype. The CDR3 loop is CAIRPTSLDEQYF. The CDR3 region has the DNA TGTGCCATCCGCCCGACTAGCTTGGACGAGCAGTACTTC. This rearrangement joins TRBV6-2 or TRBV6-3 to TRBJ2-7; 7 nucleotides agree with TRBD2. Germline-derived CDR1 and CDR2 are MNHEY and SVGEGT. The CDR3 sequence is 13 residues long. V dropped 10 bases and J dropped 5; count of bases not matched to a gene: 11.

This clonotype was seen only a few times. The V gene is TRBV2, the J gene TRBJ1-5; no definite D call. V was pared by 1 base and J by 4 bases, with 5 bases between. The V gene's germline CDR1 is SNHLY and CDR2 FYNNEI. The CDR3 runs to 13 residues. CDR3 protein: CASSEERNQPQHF. In nucleotides, the CDR3 is TGTGCCAGCAGTGAAGAGAGAAATCAGCCCCAGCATTTT. Looking up the rest from reference TRBV2 and TRBJ1-5 gives the full variable domain: EPEVTQTPSHQVTQMGQEVILRCVPISNHLYFYWYRQILGQKVEFLVSFYNNEISEKSEIFDDQFSVERPDGSNFTLKIRSTKLEDSAMYFCASSEERNQPQHFGDGTRLSIL.

The CDR3 loop is CASSPNYGTSGQETQYF. CDR3 DNA sequence: TGTGCCAGCAGCCCTAATTACGGGACTAGCGGGCAAGAGACCCAGTACTTC. The V and J genes are TRBV5-6 and TRBJ2-5; TRBD2 agrees at 12 bases. This CDR3 has 17 residues. J lost 2 bases, V lost 4 bases, and 9 bases had no gene match. The germline gives CDR1 SGHDT, CDR2 YYEEEE.

V and J are TRBV20-1 and TRBJ2-7; 12 positions match TRBD2. V gave up 6 bases and J gave up 0 bases; unmatched junction bases: 6. The CDR3 covers 15 residues. Germline-derived CDR1 and CDR2 are DFQATT and SNEGSKA (reference sequence). CDR3 loop: CSAGLAGQRSYEQYF. The CDR3 DNA reads as TGCAGTGCCGGACTAGCGGGACAACGCTCCTACGAGCAGTACTTC.

V gene TRBV10-1 combines with J gene TRBJ1-1; D is ambiguous. The CDR3 sequence is 14 residues long. Germline V gene data show CDR1 as WNHNN and CDR2 as SYGVQD (reference sequence). V was shortened by 5 bases and J by 0 bases, with 10 bases between the two germline ends. CDR3 sequence: CASSSRWVNTEAFF. The DNA for the CDR3 is TGCGCCAGCAGTTCTCGTTGGGTGAACACTGAAGCTTTCTTT.

The rearrangement links TRBV3-1 to TRBJ2-1; D remains unclear. The V and J ends lost 1 base and 8 bases respectively, with 12 bases between them. The CDR3 contains 14 residues. Germline V gene lookup returns CDR1 LGHDT and CDR2 YNNKEL (reference sequence). CDR3 in amino acids: CASSQGYSFHEQFF. Here the CDR3 DNA reads TGTGCCAGCAGCCAAGGTTATTCGTTCCATGAGCAGTTCTTC.

This clonotype has more than one count but fewer than ten. The V and J genes are TRBV29-1 and TRBJ2-1, with 15 nucleotides matching TRBD2. The CDR3 length is 16 residues. Germline V gene sequence: CDR1 SQVTM, CDR2 ANQGSEA. After removal of 6 bases from V and 2 bases from J, the junction contained 5 bases not matched to a gene. The CDR3 reads CSVRTSGRAPYNEQFF. In DNA, the CDR3 is TGCAGCGTGAGGACTAGCGGGAGGGCCCCCTACAATGAGCAGTTCTTC.

V and J are TRBV7-9 and TRBJ2-3; D not resolved. This CDR3 spans 15 amino acids. V was clipped by 1 base and J by 0 bases, with 8 bases between them. Germline V gene data show CDR1 as SEHNR and CDR2 as FQNEAQ (reference sequence). Here the CDR3 reads CASSLVFPSTDTQYF. In DNA form, the CDR3 reads TGTGCCAGCAGCTTAGTCTTTCCTAGCACAGATACGCAGTATTTT.

This sequence joins TRBV29-1 and TRBJ2-1; 11 bases are a match to TRBD1. CDR1 is SQVTM, CDR2 ANQGSEA, per germline. This CDR3 spans 14 amino acids. The junction had 8 bases not matched to a gene; V was cut back by 8 bases and J by 5 bases. The chain's CDR3 is CSLAGDRGNNEQFF. The CDR3 DNA reads TGCAGCCTCGCCGGGGACAGGGGGAACAATGAGCAGTTCTTC.

In this sample, this clonotype turned up a few times. CDR3 DNA: TGTGCCAGCAGTCTACGACGGACCTCTACCTACAATGAGCAGTTCTTC. Amino acid sequence: CASSLRRTSTYNEQFF. This chain connects TRBV6-6 to TRBJ2-1; D is uncertain. Germline V gene sequence: CDR1 MNHNY, CDR2 SVGAGI (reference sequence). CDR3 length: 16 residues. Trimming cost V 5 bases and J 2 bases, with 16 bases left between them.

The chain has TRBV7-3 and TRBJ2-3; 7 bases line up with TRBD2. Germline V CDR1 and CDR2: SGHTA, FQGTGA. J lost 10 bases, V lost 4 bases, and 8 bases had no gene match. The CDR3 spans 13 residues. The CDR3 loop is CASSSGEGMAQYF. The CDR3 nucleotides are TGTGCCAGCAGCTCCGGGGAGGGGATGGCGCAGTATTTT.

This clonotype appeared a few times. This sequence joins TRBV27 and TRBJ2-7, with a weak D call TRBD1 (6 bases). Germline V gene data show CDR1 as MNHEY and CDR2 as SMNVEV (reference sequence). The V end was cut by 7 bases, the J end by 7 bases, with 14 bases between. The CDR3 consists of 12 residues. The CDR3 DNA follows: TGTGCCAGCAATACAGGGACGGGGGAGCAGTACTTC. Encoded protein: CASNTGTGEQYF.

This rearrangement joins TRBV14 to TRBJ2-7; a possible D gene is TRBD1 (5 bases). This CDR3 has 13 amino acids. In germline, CDR1 is SGHDN, CDR2 FVKESK. V shed 3 bases and J shed 3 bases, with 9 bases lying between them. The DNA of the CDR3 is TGTGCCAGCAGCCAGGGGCCGTACTACGAGCAGTACTTC. Translation: CASSQGPYYEQYF.

The rearrangement uses TRBV5-1 and TRBJ2-1; 7 bases map to TRBD1. V shed 2 bases, J shed 0 bases, and the junction held 8 bases outside the gene matches. Germline V gene sequence: CDR1 SGHRS, CDR2 YFSETQ. The CDR3 is 17 amino acids. CDR3 amino acids: CASSFNRQGRSYNEQFF. CDR3 coding DNA: TGCGCCAGCAGCTTCAACCGACAGGGACGCTCCTACAATGAGCAGTTCTTC.

This clonotype was observed a few times. The rearrangement links TRBV18 to TRBJ1-5, with 8 bases fitting TRBD1. After removal of 2 bases from V and 5 bases from J, the junction contained 8 bases not matched to a gene. Per germline, CDR1 KGHSH and CDR2 LQKENI. This CDR3 region has 16 residues. CDR3 coding DNA: TGTGCCAGCTCACCAGAGTTGGAGACAGGGGATCAGCCCCAGCATTTT. It translates to CASSPELETGDQPQHF.

This chain links TRBV30 with TRBJ1-6; the D gene is possibly TRBD1 (6 bases). The V gene lost 8 bases and the J gene lost 7 bases, with 15 bases spanning the gap. Looked up from germline, CDR1 is GTSNPN and CDR2 is SVGIG (reference sequence). The CDR3 covers 13 residues. The CDR3, as DNA: TGTGCCGGCAATTGGGGGGCCAATTCACCCCTCCACTTT. Encoded protein: CAGNWGANSPLHF.

The V and J genes are TRBV27 and TRBJ2-6; D remains unclear. There are 22 residues in the CDR3. V dropped 9 bases and J dropped 0 bases, with 33 bases sitting between them. Germline assignment: CDR1 MNHEY and CDR2 SMNVEV (reference sequence). Here the CDR3 reads CARKLVPHPSLDGRSGANVLTF. The CDR3 DNA reads TGTGCCAGAAAACTCGTCCCCCACCCATCCCTCGACGGACGCTCTGGGGCCAACGTCCTGACTTTC.

In this sample, this clonotype turned up a few times. This chain connects TRBV3-1 to TRBJ2-5; D not certain. V was clipped by 0 bases and J by 9 bases, with 14 bases between them. Germline V gives CDR1 LGHDT, CDR2 YNNKEL (reference sequence). The CDR3 is 14 amino acids. This CDR3 is CASSQDGTRPAQYF. In nucleotides, the CDR3 is TGTGCCAGCAGCCAAGATGGAACCCGCCCCGCCCAGTACTTC.

This clonotype occurred a few times. The chain employs TRBV7-3 and TRBJ2-3; no reliable D call. The CDR3 totals 14 residues. CDR1 and CDR2 (germline): SGHTA, FQGTGA. Deletions cut 0 bases from V and 6 bases from J, with 10 bases between. The CDR3 nucleotides read TGTGCCAGCAGCTTAACCGATGCGGTTGATACGCAGTATTTT. Translated, it gives CASSLTDAVDTQYF.

V gene TRBV18 combines with J gene TRBJ2-1; 11 bases are shared with TRBD1. Germline trimming cut 1 base from V and 6 bases from J; bases unmatched to any gene: 2. Germline values: CDR1 KGHSH, CDR2 LQKENI. The length of the CDR3 is 15 residues. The CDR3: CASSPRGTGGNEQFF. The DNA of the CDR3 is TGTGCCAGCTCACCACGGGGGACAGGGGGCAATGAGCAGTTCTTC. Combining the CDR3 with reference TRBV18 and TRBJ2-1 gives the whole variable domain NAGVMQNPRHLVRRRGQEARLRCSPMKGHSHVYWYRQLPEEGLKFMVYLQKENIIDESGMPKERFSAEFPKEGPSILRIQQVVRGDSAAYFCASSPRGTGGNEQFFGPGTRLTVL.

This sequence joins TRBV14 and TRBJ1-4; the D is unclear. CDR3 length: 13 residues. The V end was cut by 2 bases, the J end by 7 bases, with 8 bases between. Germline V gives CDR1 SGHDN, CDR2 FVKESK. The CDR3 DNA is TGTGCCAGCAGCCAATTTAAAAGTGAAAAACTGTTTTTT. Translation: CASSQFKSEKLFF.

The chain joins TRBV18 to TRBJ1-2; tentative D call: TRBD1 (6 bases). Germline V gene sequence: CDR1 KGHSH, CDR2 LQKENI. The CDR3 is 14 amino acids. The V and J ends lost 3 bases and 7 bases respectively, with 15 bases between them. The CDR3 DNA reads TGTGCCAGCTCACCCGGACAGCTATACGGTGGCTACACCTTC. Translated: CASSPGQLYGGYTF.

This chain links TRBV29-1 with TRBJ2-1; tentative D call: TRBD2 (5 bases). CDR1 and CDR2 from the germline V gene are SQVTM and ANQGSEA. This CDR3 contains 14 residues. Trimming removed 3 bases at V and 3 bases at J, with 12 bases between. CDR3 nucleotide sequence: TGCAGCGTTGAGGTCGGGGATAACTACAATGAGCAGTTCTTC. This encodes CSVEVGDNYNEQFF.

A word on this clonotype: A much larger clone lies a single base off, so this may be a read error. The rearrangement joins TRBV28 to TRBJ2-7; 12 positions match TRBD2. Trimming cost V 5 bases and J 4 bases; bases outside gene matches: 3. CDR1 is MDHEN and CDR2 is SYDVKM in the germline V gene. The CDR3 contains 14 residues. DNA of the CDR3: TGTGCCAGCAGTCCTAGCGGGAGGGTGTACGAGCAGTACTTC. Protein sequence: CASSPSGRVYEQYF.